Reported below is one T cell receptor beta chain. The data derive from a study of blood T cell repertoires in COVID-19. As for the study in general: Acute and convalescent COVID-19 specimens originated in the United States, Italy and Spain.

Trimming cost V 5 bases and J 2 bases; bases outside gene matches: 5. The CDR3 extends over 14 amino acids. Per the germline V gene, CDR1 is MNHEY and CDR2 is SMNVEV (reference sequence). Per the study methods: Reference gene primer amplification gave estimated nucleated cell counts. The method was immunoSEQ multiplex PCR; TCRdb's version includes in-frame clones alone and lacks a portion of them. V and J calls and clone size are given by that table; D and trimming were obtained from the DNA. The sample yields about 100,000 clones, roughly 88% seen once. The clonotype originates from a human donor in a cohort sampled during active COVID-19. Sequencing input: peripheral blood. V and J are TRBV27 and TRBJ1-2, with 7 positions matching TRBD1. CDR3 sequence reads: CASSPDRTNYGYTF. CDR3 sequence (DNA): TGTGCCAGCAGTCCGGACAGGACCAACTATGGCTACACCTTC.